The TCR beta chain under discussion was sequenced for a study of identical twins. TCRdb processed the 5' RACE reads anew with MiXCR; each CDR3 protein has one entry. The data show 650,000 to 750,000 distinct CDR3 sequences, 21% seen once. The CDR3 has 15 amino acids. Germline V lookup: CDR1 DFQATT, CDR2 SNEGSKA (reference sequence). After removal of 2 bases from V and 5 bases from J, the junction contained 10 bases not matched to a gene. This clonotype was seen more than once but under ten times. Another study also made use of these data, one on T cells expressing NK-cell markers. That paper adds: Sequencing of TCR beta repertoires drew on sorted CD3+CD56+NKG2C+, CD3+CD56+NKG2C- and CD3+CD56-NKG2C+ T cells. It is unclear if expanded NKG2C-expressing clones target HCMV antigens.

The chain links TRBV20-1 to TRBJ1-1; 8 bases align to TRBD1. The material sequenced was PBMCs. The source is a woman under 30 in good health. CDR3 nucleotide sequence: TGCAGTGCTAGACCCACACTCGACAGGGGAACTGAAGCTTTCTTT. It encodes CSARPTLDRGTEAFF.